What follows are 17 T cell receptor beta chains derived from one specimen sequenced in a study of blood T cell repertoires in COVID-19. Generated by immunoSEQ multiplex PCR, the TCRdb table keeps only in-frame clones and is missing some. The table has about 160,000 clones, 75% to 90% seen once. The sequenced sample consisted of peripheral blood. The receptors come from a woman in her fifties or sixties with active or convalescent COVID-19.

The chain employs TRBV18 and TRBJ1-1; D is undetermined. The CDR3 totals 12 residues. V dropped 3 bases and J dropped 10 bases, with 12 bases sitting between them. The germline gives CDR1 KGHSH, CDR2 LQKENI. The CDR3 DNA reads TGTGCCAGCTCACCGCGGGAGGGAGTAGCTTTCTTT. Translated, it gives CASSPREGVAFF. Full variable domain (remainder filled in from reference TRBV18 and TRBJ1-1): NAGVMQNPRHLVRRRGQEARLRCSPMKGHSHVYWYRQLPEEGLKFMVYLQKENIIDESGMPKERFSAEFPKEGPSILRIQQVVRGDSAAYFCASSPREGVAFFGQGTRLTVV.

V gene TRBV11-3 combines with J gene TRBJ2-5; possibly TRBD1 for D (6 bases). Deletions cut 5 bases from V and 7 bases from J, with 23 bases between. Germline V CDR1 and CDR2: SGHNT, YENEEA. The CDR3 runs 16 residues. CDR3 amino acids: CASSQQTGPIRGTQYF. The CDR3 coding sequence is TGTGCCAGCAGCCAACAGACAGGACCTATTCGGGGGACCCAGTACTTC.

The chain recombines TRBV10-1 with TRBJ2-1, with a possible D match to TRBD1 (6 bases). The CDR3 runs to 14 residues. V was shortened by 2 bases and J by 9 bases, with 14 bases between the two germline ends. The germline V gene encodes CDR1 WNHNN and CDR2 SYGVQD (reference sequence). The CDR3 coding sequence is TGCGCCAGCAGTGAGATAGTACAGGGCGGTGAGCAGTTCTTC. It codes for CASSEIVQGGEQFF.

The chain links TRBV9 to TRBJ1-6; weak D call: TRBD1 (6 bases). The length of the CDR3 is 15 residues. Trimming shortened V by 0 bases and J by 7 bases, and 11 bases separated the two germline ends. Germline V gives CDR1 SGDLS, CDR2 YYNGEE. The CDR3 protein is CASSVETGRNSPLHF. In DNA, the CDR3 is TGTGCCAGCAGCGTAGAAACAGGGCGGAATTCACCCCTCCACTTT.

The CDR3 sequence: CATKRDSSQALSYEQYF. CDR3 DNA sequence: TGTGCCACAAAGAGGGACAGCTCTCAAGCTCTAAGCTACGAGCAGTACTTC. The V and J genes are TRBV5-3 and TRBJ2-7; 7 nucleotides line up with TRBD1. TRBV5-3 is an ORF, and what it does is uncertain. The CDR3 covers 17 residues. Trimming removed 9 bases from V and 3 bases from J; junction bases left unmatched: 21.

In DNA, the CDR3 is TGTGCCAGCAGGGACACCCGTGGTACCCAGCGCTACACCTTC. Protein sequence: CASRDTRGTQRYTF. This chain links TRBV25-1 with TRBJ1-2, with D perhaps TRBD1 (5 bases). The germline V gene encodes CDR1 MGHDK and CDR2 SYGVNS. V lost 6 bases, J lost 9 bases, and 20 bases lay in between. CDR3 length: 14 amino acids.

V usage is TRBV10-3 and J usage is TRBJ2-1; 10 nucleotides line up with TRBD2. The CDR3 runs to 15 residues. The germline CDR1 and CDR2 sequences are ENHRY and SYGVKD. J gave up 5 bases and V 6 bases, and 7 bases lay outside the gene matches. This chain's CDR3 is CAIRDSGGANNEQFF. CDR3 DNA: TGTGCCATCAGGGACAGCGGGGGGGCCAACAATGAGCAGTTCTTC.

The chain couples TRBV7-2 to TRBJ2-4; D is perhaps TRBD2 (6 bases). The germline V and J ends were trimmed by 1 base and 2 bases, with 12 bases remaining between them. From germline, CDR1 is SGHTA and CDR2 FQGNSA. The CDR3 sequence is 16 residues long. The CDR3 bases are TGTGCCAGCAGCTTAGTTGCTAGCGTGTCCAAAAACATTCAGTACTTC. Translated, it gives CASSLVASVSKNIQYF. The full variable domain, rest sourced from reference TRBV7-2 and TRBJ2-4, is GAGVSQSPSNKVTEKGKDVELRCDPISGHTALYWYRQSLGQGLEFLIYFQGNSAPDKSGLPSDRFSAERTGGSVSTLTIQRTQQEDSAVYLCASSLVASVSKNIQYFGAGTRLSVL.

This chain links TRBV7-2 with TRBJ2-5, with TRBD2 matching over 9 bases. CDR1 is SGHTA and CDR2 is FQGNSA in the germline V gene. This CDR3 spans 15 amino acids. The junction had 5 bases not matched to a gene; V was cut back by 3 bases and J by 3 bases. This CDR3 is CASSFYSGGEETQYF. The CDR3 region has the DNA TGTGCCAGCAGCTTTTATAGCGGGGGAGAAGAGACCCAGTACTTC.

The CDR3 nucleotides are TGCAGTGCTAGTACGCAGGGGGCGCGTGGCTACACCTTC. Its translation: CSASTQGARGYTF. The chain recombines TRBV20-1 with TRBJ1-2; TRBD1 matches 8 bases. This CDR3 spans 13 amino acids. The V segment lost 3 bases and the J segment 7 bases; nucleotides outside the gene matches: 7. Germline V CDR1 and CDR2: DFQATT, SNEGSKA (reference sequence).

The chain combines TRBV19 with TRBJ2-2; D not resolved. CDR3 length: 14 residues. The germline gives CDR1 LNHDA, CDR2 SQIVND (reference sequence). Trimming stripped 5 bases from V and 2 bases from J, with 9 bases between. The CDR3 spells CASSLTVNTGELFF. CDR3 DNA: TGTGCCAGTAGTCTCACAGTTAACACCGGGGAGCTGTTTTTT.

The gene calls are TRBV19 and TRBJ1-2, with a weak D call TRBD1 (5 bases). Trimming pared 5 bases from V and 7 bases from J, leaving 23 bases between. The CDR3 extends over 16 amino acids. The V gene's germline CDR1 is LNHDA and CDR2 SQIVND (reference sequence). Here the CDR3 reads CASSFQIGGRNGGYTF. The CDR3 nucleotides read TGTGCCAGTAGTTTTCAAATCGGGGGACGGAATGGTGGCTACACCTTC.

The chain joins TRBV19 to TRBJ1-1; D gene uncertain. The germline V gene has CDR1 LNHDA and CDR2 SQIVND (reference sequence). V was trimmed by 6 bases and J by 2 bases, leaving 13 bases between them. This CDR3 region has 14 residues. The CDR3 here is CASSWTNYNTEAFF. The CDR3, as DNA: TGTGCCAGTAGCTGGACTAACTATAACACTGAAGCTTTCTTT.

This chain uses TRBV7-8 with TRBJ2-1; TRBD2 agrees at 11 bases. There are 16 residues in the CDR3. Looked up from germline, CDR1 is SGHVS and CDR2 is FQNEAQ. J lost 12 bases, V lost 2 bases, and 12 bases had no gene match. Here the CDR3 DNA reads TGTGCCAGCAGCTTAATTCCTAGCGGGGGGTTAGTTGCGCAGTTCTTC. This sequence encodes CASSLIPSGGLVAQFF.

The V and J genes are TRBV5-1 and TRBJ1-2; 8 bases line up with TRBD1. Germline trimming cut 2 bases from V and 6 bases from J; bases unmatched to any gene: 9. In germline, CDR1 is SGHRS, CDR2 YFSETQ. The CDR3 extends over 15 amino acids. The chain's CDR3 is CASSLNSQGVDGYTF. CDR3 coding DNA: TGCGCCAGCAGCTTAAATTCACAGGGGGTGGATGGCTACACCTTC.

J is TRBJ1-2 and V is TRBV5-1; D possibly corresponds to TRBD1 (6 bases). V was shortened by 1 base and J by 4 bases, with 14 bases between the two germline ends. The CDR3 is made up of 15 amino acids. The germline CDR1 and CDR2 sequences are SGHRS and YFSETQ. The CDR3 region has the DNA TGCGCCAGCAGCTTGTCTGGGGGCGCGTCCTATGGCTACACCTTC. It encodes CASSLSGGASYGYTF. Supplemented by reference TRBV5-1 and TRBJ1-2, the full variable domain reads KAGVTQTPRYLIKTRGQQVTLSCSPISGHRSVSWYQQTPGQGLQFLFEYFSETQRNKGNFPGRFSGRQFSNSRSEMNVSTLELGDSALYLCASSLSGGASYGYTFGSGTRLTVV.

For the CDR3, the DNA is TGTGCCACCGATCTTACACACACAGATACGCAGTATTTT. It specifies CATDLTHTDTQYF. This rearrangement joins TRBV30 to TRBJ2-3; D unresolved. This CDR3 has 13 amino acids. Trimming took off 8 bases at V and 2 bases at J, with 14 bases between the two ends. Germline lookup yields CDR1 GTSNPN and CDR2 SVGIG (reference sequence).